The next 21 T cell receptor beta chains were all read from a single sample in a study of CD8 T cells in ankylosing spondylitis. TCRdb re-analysed the 5' RACE reads in MiXCR, keeping a single row per CDR3 protein. This sample has some 39,000 distinct CDR3 sequences; 11% occur once, and the top ten carry 20%. Sequencing was done on a sample of synovial fluid, either unsorted or a sorted T cell fraction (not recorded which). The receptors come from a male donor with ankylosing spondylitis.

This clonotype was detected a few times. The chain has TRBV28 and TRBJ1-5, with D perhaps matching TRBD1 (5 bases). V lost 7 bases and J 4 bases, leaving 14 bases between the germline ends. In germline, CDR1 is MDHEN, CDR2 SYDVKM. The CDR3 loop spans 14 amino acids. CDR3 residues: CASTRRGENQPQHF. For the CDR3, the DNA is TGTGCCAGCACCCGAAGAGGGGAGAATCAGCCCCAGCATTTT.

The chain links TRBV20-1 to TRBJ1-1; TRBD1 agrees at 10 bases. Germline V lookup: CDR1 DFQATT, CDR2 SNEGSKA (reference sequence). The CDR3 spans 23 residues. The V and J ends lost 2 bases and 0 bases, in that order; junction bases with no gene match: 27. The CDR3 DNA reads TGCAGTGCTAGACCCGAGGGATCCGGGACAGGGGCGAATGCCCCAGGATTGAACACTGAAGCTTTCTTT. Amino acid sequence: CSARPEGSGTGANAPGLNTEAFF.

This clonotype was observed a handful of times. This chain links TRBV7-8 with TRBJ1-6; perhaps TRBD1 as D (5 bases). Per the germline V gene, CDR1 is SGHVS and CDR2 is FQNEAQ. V lost 2 bases and J lost 8, with 10 bases in between. The CDR3 contains 14 residues. CDR3 sequence (DNA): TGTGCCAGCAGCTTACGGGGGGAGCATTCACCCCTCCACTTT. Translation: CASSLRGEHSPLHF.

The rearrangement uses TRBV15 and TRBJ1-1, with D possibly TRBD1 on 5 matching bases. Germline CDR1 LNHNV, CDR2 YYDKDF (reference sequence). The CDR3 has 15 residues. Trimming cost V 0 bases and J 6 bases, with 14 bases left between them. The CDR3 DNA is TGTGCCACCAGCAGAGATCGATGGGGGGAAGCTGAAGCTTTCTTT. Its translation is CATSRDRWGEAEAFF.

This sequence joins TRBV11-2 and TRBJ2-5, with D hard to call. The length of the CDR3 is 18 residues. V shed 5 bases and J shed 4 bases, with 26 bases lying between them. CDR1 and CDR2 (germline): SGHAT, FQNNGV. The CDR3 protein is CASSQPAALRQVSETQYF. In nucleotides, the CDR3 is TGTGCCAGCAGCCAACCTGCCGCGCTCCGTCAAGTGTCAGAGACCCAGTACTTC.

This clonotype was recorded many times. V usage is TRBV12-3 or TRBV12-4 and J usage is TRBJ2-7; 7 bases match TRBD2. V was clipped by 4 bases and J by 0 bases; unmatched bases: 12. The CDR3 has 17 amino acids. DNA for the CDR3: TGTGCCAGCAGTTCCCCAAGGGCTAGCGGTAGCTCCTACGAGCAGTACTTC. It codes for CASSSPRASGSSYEQYF.

This clonotype was counted a few times. This rearrangement joins TRBV20-1 to TRBJ2-1; 13 bases are shared with TRBD2. The CDR3 consists of 16 residues. V dropped 5 bases and J dropped 9; count of bases not matched to a gene: 13. CDR1 is DFQATT, CDR2 SNEGSKA, per germline (reference sequence). The DNA for the CDR3 is TGCAGTGCTGTCGGACTAGCGGGAGCGCTAGGGGGTGAGCAGTTCTTC. It is translated as CSAVGLAGALGGEQFF.

The CDR3 DNA reads TGTGCCAGTAGGAGGCTATATGGCACCGGGGAGCTGTTTTTT. It codes for CASRRLYGTGELFF. The V gene is TRBV19, the J gene TRBJ2-2; D gene uncertain. The CDR3 is made up of 14 amino acids. Germline-derived CDR1 and CDR2 are LNHDA and SQIVND (reference sequence). Trimming shortened V by 6 bases and J by 4 bases, and 12 bases separated the two germline ends.

In its sample, this clonotype was seen many times. V is TRBV18 and J is TRBJ1-5; D call uncertain. Germline CDR1 is KGHSH and CDR2 is LQKENI. This CDR3 is built from 15 residues. The V and J ends lost 4 bases and 3 bases respectively, with 13 bases between them. DNA of the CDR3: TGTGCCAGCTCACGAGAGGACGGCACCAATCAGCCCCAGCATTTT. Protein product: CASSREDGTNQPQHF. Looking up the rest from reference TRBV18 and TRBJ1-5 gives the full variable domain: NAGVMQNPRHLVRRRGQEARLRCSPMKGHSHVYWYRQLPEEGLKFMVYLQKENIIDESGMPKERFSAEFPKEGPSILRIQQVVRGDSAAYFCASSREDGTNQPQHFGDGTRLSIL.

In DNA form, the CDR3 reads TGTGCCAGCAGCTTGAGGGGGCTCGGGGATGAGCAGTTCTTC. It yields the protein CASSLRGLGDEQFF. The chain is built from TRBV5-6 and TRBJ2-1; 7 nucleotides align to TRBD1. The CDR3 covers 14 residues. Germline values: CDR1 SGHDT, CDR2 YYEEEE. After removal of 1 base from V and 8 bases from J, the junction contained 6 bases not matched to a gene. Using reference TRBV5-6 and TRBJ2-1 for the parts outside the CDR3, the full variable domain is DAGVTQSPTHLIKTRGQQVTLRCSPKSGHDTVSWYQQALGQGPQFIFQYYEEEERQRGNFPDRFSGHQFPNYSSELNVNALLLGDSALYLCASSLRGLGDEQFFGPGTRLTVL.

This clonotype was recorded a few times. The CDR3: CASSPPGAQATGELFF. As DNA, the CDR3 is TGTGCCAGCAGTCCCCCAGGGGCCCAGGCCACCGGGGAGCTGTTTTTT. The J gene is TRBJ2-2, the V gene TRBV27, with a possible D match to TRBD1 (6 bases). The CDR3 is 16 residues long. Germline CDR1 reads MNHEY; CDR2 reads SMNVEV (reference sequence). V lost 5 bases to trimming and J lost 4 bases, with 17 bases between them.

This clonotype has at least ten counts. The chain combines TRBV4-1 with TRBJ2-7, with TRBD2 matching over 11 bases. With V trimmed by 0 bases and J by 1 base, 11 bases remained unmatched. The CDR3 length is 19 residues. CDR1 is MGHRA, CDR2 YSYEKL, per germline. The CDR3 region has the DNA TGCGCCAGCAGCCAAGATCCGATCGGGCTAGCGGGGGGTTCCTACGAGCAGTACTTC. It encodes CASSQDPIGLAGGSYEQYF.

In this sample, this clonotype turned up many times. V and J are TRBV10-3 and TRBJ2-5, with D unclear. Germline V gene data show CDR1 as ENHRY and CDR2 as SYGVKD. V lost 0 bases and J 5 bases, leaving 4 bases between the germline ends. CDR3 length: 12 residues. CDR3 in DNA: TGTGCCATCAGTGAGTCGTACGAGACCCAGTACTTC. It encodes CAISESYETQYF.

The gene calls are TRBV7-2 and TRBJ2-7; D is unresolved. The CDR3 spans 14 residues. The germline CDR1 and CDR2 sequences are SGHTA and FQGNSA. V was shortened by 3 bases and J by 5 bases, with 14 bases between the two germline ends. Here the CDR3 DNA reads TGTGCCAGCAGCTTGTTTGAAGGGATCAACGAGCAGTACTTC. Its protein product is CASSLFEGINEQYF.

This chain joins TRBV2 and TRBJ1-6; D is ambiguous. Germline-derived CDR1 and CDR2 are SNHLY and FYNNEI. The CDR3 is 15 amino acids. V lost 7 bases to trimming and J lost 0 bases, with 10 bases between them. CDR3 sequence reads: CASTVPSSYNSPLHF. For the CDR3, the DNA is TGTGCCAGCACCGTGCCGAGCTCCTATAATTCACCCCTCCACTTT.

This chain connects TRBV5-1 to TRBJ2-7, with D possibly matching TRBD1 (5 bases). Germline assignment: CDR1 SGHRS and CDR2 YFSETQ. Trimming removed 1 base from V and 5 bases from J, with 19 bases in between. This CDR3 comprises 16 residues. The CDR3 is CASSLSGPSKGHEQYF. The CDR3 DNA reads TGCGCCAGCAGCTTGTCCGGGCCCTCAAAGGGGCACGAGCAGTACTTC.

The chain is built from TRBV5-1 and TRBJ2-7; D uncertain. In germline, CDR1 is SGHRS, CDR2 YFSETQ. The CDR3 loop spans 15 amino acids. V gave up 0 bases and J gave up 6 bases, with 16 bases separating them. The CDR3 DNA reads TGCGCCAGCAGCTTGGGCGGAACACGGGTTACCGAGCAGTACTTC. It specifies CASSLGGTRVTEQYF.

This sequence joins TRBV9 and TRBJ2-5; perhaps TRBD2 as D (7 bases). The CDR3 is 13 amino acids. The germline gives CDR1 SGDLS, CDR2 YYNGEE. V was shortened by 4 bases and J by 4 bases, with 11 bases between the two germline ends. The CDR3 DNA reads TGTGCCAGCAGCCCGGGGGGCCGAGAGACCCAGTACTTC. It encodes CASSPGGRETQYF.

The V call is TRBV7-6, the J call TRBJ2-5, with D unresolved. This CDR3 is 12 amino acids long. From germline, CDR1 is SGHVS and CDR2 FNYEAQ. V lost 3 bases, J lost 5 bases, and 7 bases lay in between. CDR3 sequence: CASSFLMETQYF. In DNA, the CDR3 is TGTGCCAGCAGCTTCCTAATGGAGACCCAGTACTTC.

This clonotype was observed many times. This sequence joins TRBV6-1 and TRBJ1-2; the D gene is possibly TRBD1 (5 bases). Germline CDR1 and CDR2: MNHNS and SASEGT. There are 13 residues in the CDR3. V dropped 0 bases and J dropped 9 bases, with 11 bases sitting between them. The CDR3 DNA sequence: TGTGCCAGCAGTGAAGCGGGCAGGGCGCGCTACACCTTC. Translation: CASSEAGRARYTF.

The chain employs TRBV12-3 or TRBV12-4 and TRBJ2-5, with D perhaps TRBD2 (5 bases). Trimming took off 1 base at V and 5 bases at J, with 14 bases between the two ends. This CDR3 comprises 15 residues. CDR3 sequence (DNA): TGTGCCAGCAGTTTAGGGACCACCCCGGGGGAGACCCAGTACTTC. This encodes CASSLGTTPGETQYF.